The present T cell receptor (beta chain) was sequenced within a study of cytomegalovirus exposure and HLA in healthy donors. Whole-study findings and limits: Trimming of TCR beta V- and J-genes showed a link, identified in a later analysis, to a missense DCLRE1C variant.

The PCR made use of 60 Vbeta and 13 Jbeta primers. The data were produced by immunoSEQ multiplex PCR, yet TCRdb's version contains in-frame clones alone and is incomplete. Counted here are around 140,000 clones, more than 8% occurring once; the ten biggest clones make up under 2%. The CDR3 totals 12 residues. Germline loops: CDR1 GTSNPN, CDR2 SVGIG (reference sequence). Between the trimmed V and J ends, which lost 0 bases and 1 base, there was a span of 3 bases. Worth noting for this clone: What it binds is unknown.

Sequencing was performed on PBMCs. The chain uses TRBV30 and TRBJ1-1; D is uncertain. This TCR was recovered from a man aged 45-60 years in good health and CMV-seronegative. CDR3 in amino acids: CAWSVGNTEAFF. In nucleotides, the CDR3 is TGTGCCTGGAGTGTCGGGAACACTGAAGCTTTCTTT.